The next 9 T cell receptor beta chains were all read from a single sample in a study of T cell clonality in common variable immunodeficiency. The repertoire was sequenced with immunoSEQ multiplex PCR; TCRdb's copy has only in-frame clones and lacks some. Sampling found some 80,000 clones, none seen once. Material for sequencing was peripheral blood mononuclear cells. The receptors derive from a person between 18 and 69 years old in good health.

This clone showed up many times. The CDR3 extends 3 residues past the end of the read, so its final part is completed from the germline J gene. The V call is TRBV30, the J call TRBJ1-2; unclear D gene. The CDR3 contains 13 residues. V lost 1 base, J lost 3 bases, and 9 bases lay in between. The germline gives CDR1 GTSNPN, CDR2 SVGIG (reference sequence). CDR3 residues: CAWSAQAYYGYTF. CDR3 bases read: TGTGCCTGGAGTGCCCAGGCCTACTATGGC.

This clone showed up many times. The read ends 3 residues early relative to the CDR3; the germline J gene fills the gap. The chain uses TRBV18 and TRBJ2-1, with D tentatively TRBD1 (6 bases). With 6 bases removed from V and 6 bases from J, the gap between germline ends came to 21 bases. In germline, CDR1 is KGHSH, CDR2 LQKENI. The CDR3 consists of 16 residues. The sequenced CDR3 bases are TGTGCCAGCTCGCCCCAGCGGACAGAGGGGCCCAATGAG. Translation: CASSPQRTEGPNE. The CDR3, in full, reads CASSPQRTEGPNEQFF.

Points on this clone: The read is 3 residues too short to cover the CDR3 end, so that end is filled in from the germline J gene. The rearrangement joins TRBV27 to TRBJ2-7, with 10 nucleotides matching TRBD1. CDR1 is MNHEY, CDR2 SMNVEV, per germline (reference sequence). V dropped 9 bases and J dropped 2; count of bases not matched to a gene: 10. The CDR3 totals 15 residues. The part of the CDR3 DNA that was read is TGTGCCAGTAGCTCAGGACAGGGGGTCCCCTACGAG. Translation gives CASSSGQGVPYE. The whole CDR3 region reads CASSSGQGVPYEQYF.

This clone was seen at least ten times. The CDR3 is cut off 3 residues early in the read; its end comes from the germline J gene. The V and J genes are TRBV5-1 and TRBJ2-2; no reliable D call. The CDR3 totals 17 residues. V was trimmed by 0 bases and J by 0 bases, leaving 12 bases between them. The V gene's germline CDR1 is SGHRS and CDR2 YFSETQ. The CDR3 is CASSLGGSLANTGELFF. Incomplete CDR3 DNA: TGCGCCAGCAGCTTGGGTGGCAGCCTAGCGAACACCGGGGAG. Full variable domain (rest looked up from reference TRBV5-1 and TRBJ2-2): KAGVTQTPRYLIKTRGQQVTLSCSPISGHRSVSWYQQTPGQGLQFLFEYFSETQRNKGNFPGRFSGRQFSNSRSEMNVSTLELGDSALYLCASSLGGSLANTGELFFGEGSRLTVL.

This clone came up many times. The CDR3 end lies 3 residues beyond the end of the read and is filled in from the germline J gene. V is TRBV7-8 and J is TRBJ1-1, with D perhaps TRBD1 (6 bases). The CDR3 sequence is 13 residues long. The germline CDR1 and CDR2 sequences are SGHVS and FQNEAQ. The CDR3 loop reads CASSLRGSPEAFF. The part of the CDR3 DNA that was read is TGTGCCAGCAGCTTAAGGGGGTCGCCAGAA.

The table lists this clone with many counts. At one boundary the junction diverges from the germline segment, which might be a read error. Sequencing ends 3 residues short of the CDR3 end; the germline J gene provides the rest. The chain uses TRBV4-2 and TRBJ1-2; D possibly corresponds to TRBD1 (5 bases). CDR1 is LGHNA, CDR2 YNFKEQ, per germline. CDR3 size: 16 residues. The sequenced part of the CDR3 DNA is TGCGCCAGCAGCCAAGATGGTAGGGGATCTTACTATGGC. This codes for CASSQDGRGSYYG. Given in full, the CDR3 is CASSQDGRGSYYGYTF.

Many counts were recorded for this clone. Read data end 3 residues before the CDR3 end; the end is taken from the germline J gene. The rearrangement joins TRBV14 to TRBJ2-7; D is perhaps TRBD1 (5 bases). Trimming stripped 0 bases from V and 4 bases from J, with 16 bases between. The CDR3 spans 16 residues. Germline V gene lookup returns CDR1 SGHDN and CDR2 FVKESK. The CDR3 sequence is CASSQDRARGSYEQYF. The part of the CDR3 DNA that was read is TGTGCCAGCAGCCAAGATAGGGCTAGGGGCAGTTACGAG.

This clone was seen at least ten times. The read finishes 3 residues shy of the CDR3 end, and the germline J gene is used to complete it. The V call is TRBV7-9, the J call TRBJ1-6, with D unresolved. The germline CDR1 and CDR2 sequences are SEHNR and FQNEAQ (reference sequence). The V and J ends lost 4 bases and 6 bases respectively, with 10 bases between them. The CDR3 is made up of 14 amino acids. The DNA read from the CDR3 is TGTGCCAGCAGCTCCAACGGGGTTAATTCACCC. Encoded protein: CASSSNGVNSP. The whole CDR3 protein reads CASSSNGVNSPLHF.

This clone was counted many times. The read terminates 3 residues ahead of where the CDR3 ends, so the germline J gene completes it. This rearrangement joins TRBV5-1 to TRBJ2-2; 10 bases match TRBD2. This CDR3 is built from 16 residues. With V trimmed by 0 bases and J by 4 bases, 3 bases remained unmatched. CDR1 is SGHRS, CDR2 YFSETQ, per germline. CDR3 in amino acids: CASSLALAGATGELFF. The covered CDR3 bases are TGCGCCAGCAGCTTGGCGCTAGCGGGAGCCACCGGGGAG.